This T cell receptor beta chain was captured in a study of T cell responses to AZD1222 COVID-19 vaccine. Overall study context: Both about-4-week and about-12-week second-dose recipients were combined.

Overall study findings and caveats: Donors, mostly white British, included more females; clonal diversity was possibly underestimated. Scientists sampled the repertoires only once the peak T cell response had passed. Vaccine-associated CD4 TCRs ranged over spike, dominating at 160-218 and 743-854.

This clone showed up just once. Its matching antigen is unknown. This CDR3 is built from 12 residues. CDR1 and CDR2 (germline): MNHNY, SVGAGI (reference sequence). Trimming removed 6 bases from V and 7 bases from J, with 12 bases in between. Repertoires were generated with immunoSEQ multiplex PCR, while TCRdb's copy carries only in-frame clones and drops some. Counted here are approximately 100,000 clones, approximately 91% occurring once; the ten biggest clones make up over 15%. This chain links TRBV6-6 with TRBJ1-2; D is possibly TRBD1 (5 bases). The input for sequencing was peripheral blood, taken on day 0 of AZD1222 vaccination. The receptor's source is an adult in good health. The CDR3: CASSQERGGYTF. The CDR3 coding sequence is TGTGCCAGCAGCCAGGAGAGGGGTGGCTACACCTTC.